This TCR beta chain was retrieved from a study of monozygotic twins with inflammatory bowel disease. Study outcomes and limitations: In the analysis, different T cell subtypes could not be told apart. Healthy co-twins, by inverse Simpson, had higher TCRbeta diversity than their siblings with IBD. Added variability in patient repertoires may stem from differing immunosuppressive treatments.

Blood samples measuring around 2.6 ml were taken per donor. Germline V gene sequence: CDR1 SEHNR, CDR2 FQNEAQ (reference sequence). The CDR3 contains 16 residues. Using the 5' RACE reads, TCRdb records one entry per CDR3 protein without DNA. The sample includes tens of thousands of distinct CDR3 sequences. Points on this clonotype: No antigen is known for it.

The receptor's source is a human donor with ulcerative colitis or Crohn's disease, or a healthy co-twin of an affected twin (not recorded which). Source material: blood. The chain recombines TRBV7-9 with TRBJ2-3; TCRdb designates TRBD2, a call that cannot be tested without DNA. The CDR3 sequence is CASSYQAGDSTDTQYF.